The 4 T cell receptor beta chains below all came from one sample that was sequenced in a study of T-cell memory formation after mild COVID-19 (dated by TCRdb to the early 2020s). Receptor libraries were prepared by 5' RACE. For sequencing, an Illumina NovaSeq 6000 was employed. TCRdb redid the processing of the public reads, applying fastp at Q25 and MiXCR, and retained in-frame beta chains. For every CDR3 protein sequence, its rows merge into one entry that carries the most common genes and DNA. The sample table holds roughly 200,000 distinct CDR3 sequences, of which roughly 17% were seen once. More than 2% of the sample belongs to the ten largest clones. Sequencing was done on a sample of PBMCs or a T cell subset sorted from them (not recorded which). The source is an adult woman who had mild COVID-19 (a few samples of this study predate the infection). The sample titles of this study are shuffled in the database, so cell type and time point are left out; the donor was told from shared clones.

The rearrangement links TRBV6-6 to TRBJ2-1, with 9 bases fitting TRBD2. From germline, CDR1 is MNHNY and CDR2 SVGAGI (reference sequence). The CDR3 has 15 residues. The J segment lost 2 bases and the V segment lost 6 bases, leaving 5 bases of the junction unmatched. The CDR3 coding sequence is TGTGCCAGCAGCCTTCTAGCGGGAACCTACAATGAGCAGTTCTTC. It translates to CASSLLAGTYNEQFF.

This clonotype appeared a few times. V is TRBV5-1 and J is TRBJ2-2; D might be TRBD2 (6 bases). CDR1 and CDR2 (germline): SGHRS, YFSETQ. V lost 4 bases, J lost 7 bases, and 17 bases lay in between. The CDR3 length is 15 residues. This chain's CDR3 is CASSPSTAGGGELFF. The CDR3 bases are TGCGCCAGCAGCCCCTCGACAGCGGGTGGCGGGGAGCTGTTTTTT.

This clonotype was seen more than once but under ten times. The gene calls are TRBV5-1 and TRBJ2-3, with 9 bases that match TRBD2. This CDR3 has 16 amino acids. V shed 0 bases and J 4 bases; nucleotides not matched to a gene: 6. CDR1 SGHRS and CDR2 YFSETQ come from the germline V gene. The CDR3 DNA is TGCGCCAGCAGCTTGGACGCGGGAGGGCCCTCAGATACGCAGTATTTT. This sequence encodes CASSLDAGGPSDTQYF.

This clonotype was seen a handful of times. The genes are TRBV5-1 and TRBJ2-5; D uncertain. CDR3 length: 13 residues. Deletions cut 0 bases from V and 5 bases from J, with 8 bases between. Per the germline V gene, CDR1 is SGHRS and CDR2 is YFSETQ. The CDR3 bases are TGCGCCAGCAGCTTGGACCTGAAGGAGACCCAGTACTTC. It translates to CASSLDLKETQYF.